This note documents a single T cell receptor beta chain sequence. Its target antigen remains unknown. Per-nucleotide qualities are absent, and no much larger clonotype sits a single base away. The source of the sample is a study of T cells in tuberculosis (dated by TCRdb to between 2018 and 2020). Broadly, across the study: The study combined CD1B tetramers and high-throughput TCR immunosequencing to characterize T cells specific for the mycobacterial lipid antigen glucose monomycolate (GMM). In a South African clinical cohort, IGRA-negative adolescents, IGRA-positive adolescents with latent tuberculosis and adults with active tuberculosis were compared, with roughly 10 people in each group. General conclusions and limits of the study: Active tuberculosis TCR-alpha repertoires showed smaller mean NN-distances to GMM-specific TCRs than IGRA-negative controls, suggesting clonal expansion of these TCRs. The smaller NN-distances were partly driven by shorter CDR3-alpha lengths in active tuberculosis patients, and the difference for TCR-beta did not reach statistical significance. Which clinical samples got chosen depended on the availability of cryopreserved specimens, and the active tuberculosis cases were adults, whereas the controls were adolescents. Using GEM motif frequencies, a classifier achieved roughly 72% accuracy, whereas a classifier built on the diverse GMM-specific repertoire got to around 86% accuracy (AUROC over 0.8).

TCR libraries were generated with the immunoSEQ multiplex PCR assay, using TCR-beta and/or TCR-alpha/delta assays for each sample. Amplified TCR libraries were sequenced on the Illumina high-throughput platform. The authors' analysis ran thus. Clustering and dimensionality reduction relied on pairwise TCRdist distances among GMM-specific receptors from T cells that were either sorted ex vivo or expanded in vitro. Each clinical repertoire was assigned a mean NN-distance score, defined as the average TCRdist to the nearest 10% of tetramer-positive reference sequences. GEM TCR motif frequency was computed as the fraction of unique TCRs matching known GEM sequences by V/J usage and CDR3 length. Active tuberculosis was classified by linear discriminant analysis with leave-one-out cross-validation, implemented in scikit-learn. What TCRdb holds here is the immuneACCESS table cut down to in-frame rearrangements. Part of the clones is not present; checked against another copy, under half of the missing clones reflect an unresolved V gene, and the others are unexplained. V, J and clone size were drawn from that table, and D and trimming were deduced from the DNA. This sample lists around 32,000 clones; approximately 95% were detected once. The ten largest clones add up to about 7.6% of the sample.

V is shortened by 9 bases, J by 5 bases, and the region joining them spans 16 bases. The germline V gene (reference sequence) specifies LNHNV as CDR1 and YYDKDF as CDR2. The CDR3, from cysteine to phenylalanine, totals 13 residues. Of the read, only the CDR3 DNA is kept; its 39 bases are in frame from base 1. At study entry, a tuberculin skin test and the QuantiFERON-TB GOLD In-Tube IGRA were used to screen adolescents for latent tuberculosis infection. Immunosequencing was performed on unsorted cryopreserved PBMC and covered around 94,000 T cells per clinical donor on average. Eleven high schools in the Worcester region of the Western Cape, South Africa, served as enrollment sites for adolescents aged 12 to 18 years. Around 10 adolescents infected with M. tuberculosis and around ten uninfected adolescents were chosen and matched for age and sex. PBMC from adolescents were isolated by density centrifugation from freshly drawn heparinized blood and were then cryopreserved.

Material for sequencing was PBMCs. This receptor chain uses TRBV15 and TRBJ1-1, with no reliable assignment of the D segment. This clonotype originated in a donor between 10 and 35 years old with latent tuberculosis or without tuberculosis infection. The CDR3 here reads CATQAGGRTEAFF. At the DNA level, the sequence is TGTGCCACTCAAGCAGGTGGAAGGACTGAAGCTTTCTTT.